This T cell receptor beta chain was identified in a study of molecular identifiers for immune sequencing clone quantification. This clonotype was counted a few times. Germline values: CDR1 DFQATT, CDR2 SNEGSKA (reference sequence). The germline V and J ends were trimmed by 4 bases and 3 bases, with 12 bases remaining between them. The CDR3 has 14 residues. Using its own MiXCR run on the PCR reads, TCRdb lists one record per CDR3 protein. The sample consists of 400,000 to 600,000 distinct CDR3 sequences, about 21% of them appearing once. The origin of this receptor is a human donor in good health. Some libraries in this study had Jurkat cell RNA spiked in. Sequencing was carried out using naive CD8+ T cells from blood, with Jurkat cell RNA spiked in. This sample's subset: FACS-sorted CD8+CD4-CCR7+CD45RA+ naive T cells. The chain is built from TRBV20-1 and TRBJ2-2; possible D gene TRBD1, 6 bases. CDR3 region: CSAIRGPYTGELFF. The CDR3 region has the DNA TGCAGTGCTATCAGGGGACCTTACACCGGGGAGCTGTTTTTT.